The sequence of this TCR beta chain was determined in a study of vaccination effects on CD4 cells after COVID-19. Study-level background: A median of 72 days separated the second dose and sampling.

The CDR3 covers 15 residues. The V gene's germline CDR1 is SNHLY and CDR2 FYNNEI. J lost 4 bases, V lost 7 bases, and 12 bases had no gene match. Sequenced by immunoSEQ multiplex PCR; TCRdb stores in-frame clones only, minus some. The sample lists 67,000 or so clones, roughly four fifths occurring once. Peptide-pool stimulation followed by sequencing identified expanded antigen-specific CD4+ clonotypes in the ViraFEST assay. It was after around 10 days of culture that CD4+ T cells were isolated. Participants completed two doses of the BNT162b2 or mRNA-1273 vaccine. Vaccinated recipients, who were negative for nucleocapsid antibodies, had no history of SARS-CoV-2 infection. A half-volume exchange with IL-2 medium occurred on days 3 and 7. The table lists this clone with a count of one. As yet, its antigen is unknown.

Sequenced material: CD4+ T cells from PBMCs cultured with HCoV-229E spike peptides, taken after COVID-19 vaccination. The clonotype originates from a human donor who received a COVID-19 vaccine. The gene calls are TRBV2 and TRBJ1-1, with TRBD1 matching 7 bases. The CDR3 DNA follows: TGTGCCAGCACCCATACAGGGGATTCGAGCACTGAAGCTTTCTTT. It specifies CASTHTGDSSTEAFF.